These 5 T cell receptor beta chains were all obtained from the same sample, sequenced in a study of blood T cell repertoires in COVID-19. Sequenced by immunoSEQ multiplex PCR; TCRdb stores in-frame clones only, minus some. Of under 400,000 clones in the sample, about 90% were seen once. Material for sequencing was peripheral blood. The receptors derive from a man aged 18 to 30 with active or convalescent COVID-19.

V is TRBV7-6 and J is TRBJ2-7, with TRBD1 matching over 9 bases. Trimming removed 3 bases from V and 7 bases from J; junction bases left unmatched: 10. In germline, CDR1 is SGHVS, CDR2 FNYEAQ. CDR3 length equals 15 residues. The CDR3 region is CASSLVPQGAREQYF. Here the CDR3 DNA reads TGTGCCAGCAGCTTGGTCCCACAGGGGGCGCGAGAGCAGTACTTC.

The V gene is TRBV27, the J gene TRBJ2-5, with a weak D call TRBD1 (5 bases). Germline CDR1 is MNHEY and CDR2 is SMNVEV (reference sequence). The CDR3 consists of 15 residues. V dropped 2 bases and J dropped 4 bases, with 14 bases sitting between them. The CDR3 here is CASSLTTRVPETQYF. DNA of the CDR3: TGTGCCAGCAGTTTAACGACCAGGGTCCCAGAGACCCAGTACTTC.

V and J are TRBV15 and TRBJ1-5; no clear D gene. V was cut by 5 bases and J by 1 base, with 9 bases left in between. The CDR3 length is 14 residues. Germline V gene lookup returns CDR1 LNHNV and CDR2 YYDKDF (reference sequence). Here the CDR3 DNA reads TGTGCCACCAGCCCCCCACGGAGCAATCAGCCCCAGCATTTT. Its protein is CATSPPRSNQPQHF.

Only one count was recorded for this clone. The V and J genes are TRBV24-1 and TRBJ2-1, with D possibly being TRBD2 (5 bases). This CDR3 comprises 18 residues. Germline V gene data show CDR1 as KGHDR and CDR2 as SFDVKD. Between the trimmed V and J ends, which lost 2 bases and 1 base, there was a span of 17 bases. The CDR3 DNA is TGTGCCACCAGTGATTCGCAGTTGAGGGCCGGATCCTACAATGAGCAGTTCTTC. Translation gives CATSDSQLRAGSYNEQFF.

The J gene is TRBJ2-7, the V gene TRBV5-6; D might be TRBD2 (6 bases). This CDR3 region has 12 residues. The germline V and J ends were trimmed by 4 bases and 3 bases, with 8 bases remaining between them. Germline loops: CDR1 SGHDT, CDR2 YYEEEE. Here the CDR3 reads CASSPGVYEQYF. The CDR3, as DNA: TGTGCCAGCAGCCCGGGGGTCTACGAGCAGTACTTC. Combining the CDR3 with reference TRBV5-6 and TRBJ2-7 gives the whole variable domain DAGVTQSPTHLIKTRGQQVTLRCSPKSGHDTVSWYQQALGQGPQFIFQYYEEEERQRGNFPDRFSGHQFPNYSSELNVNALLLGDSALYLCASSPGVYEQYFGPGTRLTVT.